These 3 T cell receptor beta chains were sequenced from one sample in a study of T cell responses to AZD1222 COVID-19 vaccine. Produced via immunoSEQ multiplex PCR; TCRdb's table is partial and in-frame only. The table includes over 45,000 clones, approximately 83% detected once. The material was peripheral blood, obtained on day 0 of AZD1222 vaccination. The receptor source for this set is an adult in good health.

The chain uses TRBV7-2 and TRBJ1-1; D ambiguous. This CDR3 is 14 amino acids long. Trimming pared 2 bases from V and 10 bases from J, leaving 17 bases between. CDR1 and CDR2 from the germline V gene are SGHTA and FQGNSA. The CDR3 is CASSLTPTPNGAFF. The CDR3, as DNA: TGTGCCAGCAGCTTAACCCCGACCCCTAACGGAGCTTTCTTT. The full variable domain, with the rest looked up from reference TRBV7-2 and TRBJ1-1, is GAGVSQSPSNKVTEKGKDVELRCDPISGHTALYWYRQSLGQGLEFLIYFQGNSAPDKSGLPSDRFSAERTGGSVSTLTIQRTQQEDSAVYLCASSLTPTPNGAFFGQGTRLTVV.

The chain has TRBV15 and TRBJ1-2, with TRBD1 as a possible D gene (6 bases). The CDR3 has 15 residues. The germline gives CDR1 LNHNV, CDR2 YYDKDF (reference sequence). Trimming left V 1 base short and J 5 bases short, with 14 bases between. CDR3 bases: TGTGCCACCAGCAGAGTGGGTACAGGGTGGTATGGCTACACCTTC. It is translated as CATSRVGTGWYGYTF. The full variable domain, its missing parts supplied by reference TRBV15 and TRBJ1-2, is DAMVIQNPRYQVTQFGKPVTLSCSQTLNHNVMYWYQQKSSQAPKLLFHYYDKDFNNEADTPDNFQSRRPNTSFCFLDIRSPGLGDTAMYLCATSRVGTGWYGYTFGSGTRLTVV.

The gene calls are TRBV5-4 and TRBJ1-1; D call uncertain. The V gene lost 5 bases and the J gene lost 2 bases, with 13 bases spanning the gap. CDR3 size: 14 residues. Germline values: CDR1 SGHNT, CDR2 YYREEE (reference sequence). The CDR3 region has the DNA TGTGCCAGCAGTGCCGACCCTACTAACACTGAAGCTTTCTTT. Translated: CASSADPTNTEAFF.